The text below deals with one T cell receptor beta chain. Its recognized antigen is unknown. No base quality information exists; no much larger clone differs at one position. The data derive from a study of T-cell memory formation after mild COVID-19 (dated by TCRdb to the early 2020s). As for the study more broadly: Most TCR sequence clusters were specific to one of the two donors. In two donors, T-cell clones that expanded and contracted after mild COVID-19 were tracked by sequencing TCRalpha and TCRbeta repertoires over time. The cohort was made up of two young adult volunteers, one female and one male, who were previously healthy. General conclusions and limits of the study: The detection of some responding clones in pre-infection memory suggests that pre-existing cross-reactive memory T cells joined the SARS-CoV-2 response. The study covered only two mild cases, and larger cohorts including severe cases with pre-infection samples were considered necessary. Contracting CD4+ clones were located mainly in the CM and EM memory subsets, whereas CD8+ clones were found to be enriched in EMRA. Clones that contracted from day 15 to 85 showed balanced CD4/CD8 phenotypes, whereas a second wave of clones that expanded from day 15 to 37 leaned towards CD4+. The second-wave clones that peaked on day 37 were not confirmed to be SARS-CoV-2 specific.

Ficoll-Paque density gradient centrifugation was used to isolate PBMCs. A distance of 13 bases separates the germline ends of V and J, which lose 0 bases and 3 bases respectively. CDR1 and CDR2 are read off the germline V gene as SGHRS and YFSETQ. Including the terminal cysteine and valine, the CDR3 comprises 15 residues. Only CDR3 DNA remains: 45 bases, in frame from the first base. Sequenced on an Illumina NovaSeq 6000. Using 5'RACE with constant-segment primers, TCRalpha and TCRbeta cDNA libraries were constructed, with sample barcodes and unique molecular identifiers added in the process. RNA was extracted from every sample with Trizol reagent. Library amplification was performed in two PCR steps, and a second sample barcode and Illumina TruSeq adapters were introduced in the second step. The libraries were sequenced on an Illumina NovaSeq using 2 x 150 bp paired-end reads. For the original study's pipeline: Demultiplexing of reads and collapsing into UMI-guided consensus sequences were performed with migec v1.2.7. With mixcr v2.1.11, UMI consensuses were aligned to TRA and TRB V and J templates and assembled into clonotypes. Expanded or contracted clonotypes were those called significant by both edgeR and NoisET, with noise models trained on biological replicates. edgeR calls used a false discovery rate-adjusted p below 0.01 and a log2 fold-change threshold of 1. PCA with hierarchical clustering of max-normalized trajectories of the 1000 most abundant clonotypes was used as exploratory dynamics analysis. Separately sequenced CD4+ and CD8+ repertoires were used to assign the CD4 or CD8 phenotype of responding clones. TCRdb took the public reads, trimmed them with fastp at Q25, ran MiXCR for clone calling and kept in-frame beta chains. When rows share a CDR3 protein, they turn into one entry using the most common DNA and genes. The V and J calls come from TCRdb's annotation, not from the publication. The sample table lists around 300,000 distinct CDR3 sequences, more than 15% of them with a count of one. The biggest ten clones account for 23% of the sample.

The rearranged segments are TRBV5-1 and TRBJ2-7, with TRBD2 as a weak D call on 6 bases. The source of this sequence is a man younger than 30 who had mild COVID-19 (a few samples of this study predate the infection). The sample titles of this study are shuffled in the database, so cell type and time point are left out; the donor was told from shared clones. The sample taken for sequencing was PBMCs or a T cell subset sorted from them (not recorded which). The CDR3 region has the sequence CASSLDGSVLYEQYV. The nucleotide sequence reads TGCGCCAGCAGCTTGGACGGGAGTGTGCTCTACGAGCAGTACGTC.